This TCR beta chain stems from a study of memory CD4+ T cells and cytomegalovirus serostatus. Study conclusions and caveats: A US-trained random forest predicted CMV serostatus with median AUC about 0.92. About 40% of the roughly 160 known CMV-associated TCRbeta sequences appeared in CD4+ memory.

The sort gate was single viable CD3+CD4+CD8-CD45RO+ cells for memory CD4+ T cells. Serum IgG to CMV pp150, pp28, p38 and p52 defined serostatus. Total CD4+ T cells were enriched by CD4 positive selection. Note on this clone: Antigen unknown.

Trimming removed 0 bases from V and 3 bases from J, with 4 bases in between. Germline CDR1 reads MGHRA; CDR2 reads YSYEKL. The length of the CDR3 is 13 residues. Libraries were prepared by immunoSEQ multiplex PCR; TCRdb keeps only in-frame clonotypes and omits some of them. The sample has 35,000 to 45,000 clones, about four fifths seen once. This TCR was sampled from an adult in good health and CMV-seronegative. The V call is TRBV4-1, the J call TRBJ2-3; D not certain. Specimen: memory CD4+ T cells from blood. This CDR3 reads CASSQDRTDTQYF. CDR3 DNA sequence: TGCGCCAGCAGCCAAGATAGAACAGATACGCAGTATTTT.